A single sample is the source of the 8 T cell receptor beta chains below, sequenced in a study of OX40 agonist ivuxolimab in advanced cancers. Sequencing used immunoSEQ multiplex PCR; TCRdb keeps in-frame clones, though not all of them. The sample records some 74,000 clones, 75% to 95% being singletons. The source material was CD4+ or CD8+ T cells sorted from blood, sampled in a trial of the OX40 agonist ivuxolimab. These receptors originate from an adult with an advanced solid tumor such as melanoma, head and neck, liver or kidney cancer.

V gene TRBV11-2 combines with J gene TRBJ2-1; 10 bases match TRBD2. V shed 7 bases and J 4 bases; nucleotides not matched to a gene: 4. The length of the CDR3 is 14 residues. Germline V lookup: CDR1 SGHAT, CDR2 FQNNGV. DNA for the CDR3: TGTGCCAGCATCCTAGCGGGAGCGTACAATGAGCAGTTCTTC. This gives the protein CASILAGAYNEQFF.

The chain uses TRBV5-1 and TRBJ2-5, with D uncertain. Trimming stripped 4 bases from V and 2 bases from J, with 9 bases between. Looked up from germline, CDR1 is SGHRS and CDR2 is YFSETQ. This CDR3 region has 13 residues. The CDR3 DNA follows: TGCGCCAGCAGCATCCAGGCACAAGAGACCCAGTACTTC. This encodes CASSIQAQETQYF.

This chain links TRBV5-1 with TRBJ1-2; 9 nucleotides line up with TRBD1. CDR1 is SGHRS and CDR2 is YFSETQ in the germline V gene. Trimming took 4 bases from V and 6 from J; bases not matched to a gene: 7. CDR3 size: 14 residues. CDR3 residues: CASSEVTGGNGYTF. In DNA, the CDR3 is TGCGCCAGCAGCGAGGTGACAGGGGGGAATGGCTACACCTTC.

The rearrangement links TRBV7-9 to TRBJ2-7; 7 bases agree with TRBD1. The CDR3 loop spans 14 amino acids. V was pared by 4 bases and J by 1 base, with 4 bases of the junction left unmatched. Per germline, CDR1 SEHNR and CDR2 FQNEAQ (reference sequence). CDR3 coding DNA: TGTGCCAGCAGCTCAACGGGACAGTCCTACGAGCAGTACTTC. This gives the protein CASSSTGQSYEQYF.

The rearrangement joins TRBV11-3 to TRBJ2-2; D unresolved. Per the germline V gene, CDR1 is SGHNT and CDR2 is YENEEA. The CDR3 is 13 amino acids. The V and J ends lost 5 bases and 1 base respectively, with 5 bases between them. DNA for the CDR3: TGTGCCAGCAGCGGAAAGAACACCGGGGAGCTGTTTTTT. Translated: CASSGKNTGELFF.

CDR3: CASSSRQIGNTEAFF. CDR3 coding DNA: TGTGCCAGCAGTTCTCGACAGATCGGGAACACTGAAGCTTTCTTT. V usage is TRBV5-5 and J usage is TRBJ1-1; TRBD1 is a possible D gene (5 bases). The V gene's germline CDR1 is SGHKS and CDR2 YYEKEE (reference sequence). V lost 5 bases and J 1 base, leaving 15 bases between the germline ends. The CDR3 is 15 residues long.

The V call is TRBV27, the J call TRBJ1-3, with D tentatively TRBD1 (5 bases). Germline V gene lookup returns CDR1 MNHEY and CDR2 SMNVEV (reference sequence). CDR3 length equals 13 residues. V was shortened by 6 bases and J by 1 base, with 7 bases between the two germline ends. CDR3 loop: CASRGGSGNTIYF. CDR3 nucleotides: TGTGCCAGCAGGGGGGGGTCTGGAAACACCATATATTTT.

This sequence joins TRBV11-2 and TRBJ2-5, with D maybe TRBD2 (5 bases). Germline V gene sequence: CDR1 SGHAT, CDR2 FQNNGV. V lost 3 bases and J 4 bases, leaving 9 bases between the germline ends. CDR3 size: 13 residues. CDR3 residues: CASSLGAGETQYF. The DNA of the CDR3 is TGTGCCAGCAGCTTGGGAGCTGGAGAGACCCAGTACTTC.